This T cell receptor (beta chain) was retrieved from a study of CD8 T cells in ankylosing spondylitis. TCRdb re-called the 5' RACE reads with MiXCR, one entry per CDR3 protein. The sample lists 150,000 to 250,000 distinct CDR3 sequences; 10% to 15% were seen once. Study results and caveats: Significant enrichment of disease-linked clones was reported in matched ankylosing spondylitis synovial fluid. Some of the motif variants had earlier been found in reactive arthritis patients' fluid and blood.

The length of the CDR3 is 15 residues. Per germline, CDR1 LNHNV and CDR2 YYDKDF (reference sequence). Trimming shortened V by 0 bases and J by 5 bases, and 11 bases separated the two germline ends. This clonotype was recorded at least ten times. Antigen: not known. The sequenced sample consisted of blood, either unsorted or a sorted T cell fraction (not recorded which). The clonotype originates from a male donor with ankylosing spondylitis or in good health (not recorded which). The rearrangement links TRBV15 to TRBJ2-1, with D hard to call. This CDR3 reads CATSRDRVTDNEQFF. The CDR3 region has the DNA TGTGCCACCAGCAGAGATAGGGTGACCGACAATGAGCAGTTCTTC.